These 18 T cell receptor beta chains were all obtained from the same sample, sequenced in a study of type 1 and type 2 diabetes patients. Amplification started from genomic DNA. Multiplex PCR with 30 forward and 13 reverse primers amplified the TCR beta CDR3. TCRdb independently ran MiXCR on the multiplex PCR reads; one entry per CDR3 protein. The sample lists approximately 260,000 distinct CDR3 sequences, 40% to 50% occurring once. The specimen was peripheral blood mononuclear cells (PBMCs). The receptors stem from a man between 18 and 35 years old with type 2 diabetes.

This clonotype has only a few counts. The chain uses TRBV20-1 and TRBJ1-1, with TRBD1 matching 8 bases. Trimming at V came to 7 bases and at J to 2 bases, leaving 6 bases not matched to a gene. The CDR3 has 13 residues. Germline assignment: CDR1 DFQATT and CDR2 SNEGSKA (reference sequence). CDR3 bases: TGCAGTGTTCCGCAGGGGGCCAACACTGAAGCTTTCTTT. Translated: CSVPQGANTEAFF.

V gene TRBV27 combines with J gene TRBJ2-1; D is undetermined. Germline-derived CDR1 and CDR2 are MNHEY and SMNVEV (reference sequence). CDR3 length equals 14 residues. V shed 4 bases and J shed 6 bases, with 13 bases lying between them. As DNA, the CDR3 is TGTGCCAGCAGTTCTAGGGTAGGCGGCAATGAGCAGTTCTTC. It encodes CASSSRVGGNEQFF.

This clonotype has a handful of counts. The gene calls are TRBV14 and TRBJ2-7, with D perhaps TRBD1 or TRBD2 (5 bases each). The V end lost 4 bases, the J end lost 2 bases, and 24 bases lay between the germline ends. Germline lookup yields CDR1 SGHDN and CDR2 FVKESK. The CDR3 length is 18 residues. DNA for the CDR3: TGTGCCAGCAGCCTCCGGGACGGCCGGTCTGGGAGCACCTACGAGCAGTACTTC. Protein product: CASSLRDGRSGSTYEQYF.

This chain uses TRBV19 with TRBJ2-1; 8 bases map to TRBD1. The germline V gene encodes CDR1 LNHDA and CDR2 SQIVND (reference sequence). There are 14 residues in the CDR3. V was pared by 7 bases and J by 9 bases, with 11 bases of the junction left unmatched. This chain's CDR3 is CASTLGQGASEQFF. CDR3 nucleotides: TGTGCCAGTACCCTTGGACAGGGCGCGAGTGAGCAGTTCTTC.

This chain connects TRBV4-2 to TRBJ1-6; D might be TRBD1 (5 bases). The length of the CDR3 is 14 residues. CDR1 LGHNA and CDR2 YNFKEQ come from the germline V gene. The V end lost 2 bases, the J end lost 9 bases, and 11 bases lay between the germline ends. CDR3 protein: CASSQRGDGSPLHF. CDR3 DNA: TGTGCCAGCAGCCAAAGAGGGGACGGTTCACCCCTCCACTTT.

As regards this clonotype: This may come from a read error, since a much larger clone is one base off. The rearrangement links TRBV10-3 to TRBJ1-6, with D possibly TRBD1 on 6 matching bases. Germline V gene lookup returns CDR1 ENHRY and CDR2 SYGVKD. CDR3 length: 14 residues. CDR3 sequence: CAIRATGRESPPHF. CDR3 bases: TGTGCCATCAGGGCCACAGGGCGTGAATCACCCCCCCACTTT.

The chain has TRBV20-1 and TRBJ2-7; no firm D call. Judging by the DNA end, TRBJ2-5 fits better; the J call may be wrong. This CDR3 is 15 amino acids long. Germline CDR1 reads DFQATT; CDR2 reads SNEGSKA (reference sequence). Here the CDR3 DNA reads TGCAGTGTAAGCCCCATGGCGGAAAGGCGGGAGACCCAGTACTTC. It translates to CSVSPMAERRETQYF.

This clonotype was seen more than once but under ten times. CDR3 sequence (DNA): TGTGCCAGCAGTGTCGTACAGGAAAGCAATCAGCCCCAGCATTTT. This sequence encodes CASSVVQESNQPQHF. The gene calls are TRBV6-1 and TRBJ1-5, with D possibly matching TRBD1 (5 bases). Trimming took off 4 bases at V and 1 base at J, with 11 bases between the two ends. CDR1 is MNHNS and CDR2 is SASEGT in the germline V gene. This CDR3 is 15 amino acids long.

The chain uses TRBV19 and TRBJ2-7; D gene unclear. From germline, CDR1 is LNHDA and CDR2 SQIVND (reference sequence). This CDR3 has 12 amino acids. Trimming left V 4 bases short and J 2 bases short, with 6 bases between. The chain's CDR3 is CASSTPPYEQYF. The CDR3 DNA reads TGTGCCAGTAGTACCCCTCCCTACGAGCAGTACTTC. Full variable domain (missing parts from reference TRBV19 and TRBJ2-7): DGGITQSPKYLFRKEGQNVTLSCEQNLNHDAMYWYRQDPGQGLRLIYYSQIVNDFQKGDIAEGYSVSREKKESFPLTVTSAQKNPTAFYLCASSTPPYEQYFGPGTRLTVT.

CDR3 sequence: CASSHYSARGRWETQYF. The CDR3 DNA reads as TGTGCCAGCTCCCATTACTCGGCCAGGGGGCGTTGGGAGACCCAGTACTTC. The chain combines TRBV6-5 with TRBJ2-7; 8 bases agree with TRBD1. With the DNA end fitting TRBJ2-5 better, the J assignment may be wrong. The CDR3 is 17 amino acids. Germline V gene sequence: CDR1 MNHEY, CDR2 SVGAGI.

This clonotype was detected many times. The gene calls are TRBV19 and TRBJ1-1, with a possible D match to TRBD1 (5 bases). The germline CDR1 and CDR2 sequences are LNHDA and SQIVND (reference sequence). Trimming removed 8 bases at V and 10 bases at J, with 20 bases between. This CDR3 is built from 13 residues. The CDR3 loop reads CASRDWTFSGAFF. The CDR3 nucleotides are TGTGCCAGTCGGGACTGGACTTTTTCAGGAGCTTTCTTT. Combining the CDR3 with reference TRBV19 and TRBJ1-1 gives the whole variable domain DGGITQSPKYLFRKEGQNVTLSCEQNLNHDAMYWYRQDPGQGLRLIYYSQIVNDFQKGDIAEGYSVSREKKESFPLTVTSAQKNPTAFYLCASRDWTFSGAFFGQGTRLTVV.

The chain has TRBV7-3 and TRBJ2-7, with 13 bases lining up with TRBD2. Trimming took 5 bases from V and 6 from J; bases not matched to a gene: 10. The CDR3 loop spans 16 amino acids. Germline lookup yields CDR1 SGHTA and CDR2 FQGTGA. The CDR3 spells CASSVGTSGNMGEQYF. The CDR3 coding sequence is TGTGCCAGCAGCGTAGGGACTAGCGGGAACATGGGCGAGCAGTACTTC.

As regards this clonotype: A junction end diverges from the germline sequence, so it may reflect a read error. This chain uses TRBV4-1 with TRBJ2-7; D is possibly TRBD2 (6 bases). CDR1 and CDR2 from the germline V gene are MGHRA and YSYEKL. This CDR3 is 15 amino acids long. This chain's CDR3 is CASSVHPSASYGQYF. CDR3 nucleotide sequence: TGCGCCAGCAGCGTCCATCCTAGCGCCTCCTACGGGCAGTACTTC.

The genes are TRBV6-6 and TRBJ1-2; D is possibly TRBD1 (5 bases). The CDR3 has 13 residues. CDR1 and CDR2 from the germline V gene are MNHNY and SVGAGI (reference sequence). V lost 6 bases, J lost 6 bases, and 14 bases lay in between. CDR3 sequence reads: CASSSGQPNGYTF. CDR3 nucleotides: TGTGCCAGCAGCTCCGGACAACCCAATGGCTACACCTTC.

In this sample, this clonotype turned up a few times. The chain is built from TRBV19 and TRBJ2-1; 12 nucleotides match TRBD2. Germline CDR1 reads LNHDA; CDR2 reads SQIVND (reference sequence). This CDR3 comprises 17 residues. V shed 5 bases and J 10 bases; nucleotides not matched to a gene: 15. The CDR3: CASSYPPSTSGRSEQFF. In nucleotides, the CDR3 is TGTGCCAGTAGTTATCCCCCCTCGACTAGCGGGAGATCAGAGCAGTTCTTC.

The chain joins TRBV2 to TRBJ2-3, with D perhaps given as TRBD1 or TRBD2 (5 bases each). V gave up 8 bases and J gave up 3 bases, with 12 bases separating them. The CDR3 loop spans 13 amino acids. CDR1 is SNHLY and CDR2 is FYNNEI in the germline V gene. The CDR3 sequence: CASALGETDTQYF. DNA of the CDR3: TGTGCCAGCGCTTTGGGGGAGACAGATACGCAGTATTTT.

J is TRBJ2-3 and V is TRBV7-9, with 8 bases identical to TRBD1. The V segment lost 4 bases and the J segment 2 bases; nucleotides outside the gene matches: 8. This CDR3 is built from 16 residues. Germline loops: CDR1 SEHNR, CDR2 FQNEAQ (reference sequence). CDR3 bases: TGTGCCAGCAGCTCGTCGGACAGGGTGTTCACAGATACGCAGTATTTT. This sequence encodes CASSSSDRVFTDTQYF.

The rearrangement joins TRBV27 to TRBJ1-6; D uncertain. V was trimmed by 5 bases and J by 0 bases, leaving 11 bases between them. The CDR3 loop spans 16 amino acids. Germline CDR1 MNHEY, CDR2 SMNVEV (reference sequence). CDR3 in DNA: TGTGCCAGCAGTGTGCGTGGTAGCTCCTATAATTCACCCCTCCACTTT. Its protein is CASSVRGSSYNSPLHF.